Listed below are T cell receptor beta chains from one sample, sequenced in a study of blood T cell repertoires in COVID-19. The repertoire was sequenced with immunoSEQ multiplex PCR; TCRdb's copy has only in-frame clones and lacks some. The table records around 80,000 clones, 70% to 90% of them present only once. Material: peripheral blood. These receptors were taken from a woman of 80 years or more with acute or convalescent COVID-19. Both conserved end residues are part of each CDR3. The order of the fields is D gene, V gene, CDR3 length, clone size, J gene, CDR3 protein, CDR3 DNA. The D gene is left open where the match is weak. Clone size is shown for a subset of rows, as once, few, many or a class of expanded clone.

D: -; V: TRBV5-6; length: 16; size: -; J: TRBJ2-2; CDR3: CASSLLERRDTGELFF; DNA: TGTGCCAGCAGCTTATTGGAGCGGAGGGACACCGGGGAGCTGTTTTTT
D: -; V: TRBV28; length: 14; size: once; J: TRBJ1-2; CDR3: CASRKRGGNYGYTF; DNA: TGTGCCAGCAGGAAAAGGGGAGGGAACTATGGCTACACCTTC
D: TRBD1; V: TRBV5-1; length: 16; size: -; J: TRBJ2-5; CDR3: CASSLALDRGQETQYF; DNA: TGCGCCAGCAGCTTGGCCCTGGACAGGGGCCAAGAGACCCAGTACTTC
D: TRBD1; V: TRBV2; length: 14; size: -; J: TRBJ1-2; CDR3: CASSAGQGTGGYTF; DNA: TGTGCCAGCAGCGCGGGACAGGGAACGGGTGGCTACACCTTC
D: -; V: TRBV5-8; length: 18; size: -; J: TRBJ2-2; CDR3: CASSLGVKGDILTGELFF; DNA: TGTGCCAGCAGCTTGGGAGTGAAAGGGGACATACTGACCGGGGAGCTGTTTTTT
D: TRBD1; V: TRBV30; length: 15; size: -; J: TRBJ1-2; CDR3: CAWTPLGGQGNGYTF; DNA: TGTGCCTGGACACCTCTTGGGGGACAGGGGAATGGCTACACCTTC
D: TRBD1; V: TRBV7-8; length: 15; size: -; J: TRBJ1-1; CDR3: CASSRGGAGNTEAFF; DNA: TGTGCCAGCAGCCGAGGGGGCGCCGGGAACACTGAAGCTTTCTTT
D: TRBD1; V: TRBV5-1; length: 12; size: -; J: TRBJ2-1; CDR3: CASSSGLTGDFF; DNA: TGCGCCAGCAGCTCGGGTTTGACAGGGGACTTCTTC
D: TRBD1; V: TRBV5-4; length: 16; size: -; J: TRBJ1-3; CDR3: CASSQTMDRVGNTIYF; DNA: TGTGCCAGCAGCCAAACTATGGACAGGGTTGGAAACACCATATATTTT
D: TRBD1; V: TRBV7-3; length: 14; size: -; J: TRBJ2-1; CDR3: CASSPGQGINEQFF; DNA: TGTGCCAGCAGCCCGGGACAGGGAATCAATGAGCAGTTCTTC
D: -; V: TRBV28; length: 15; size: -; J: TRBJ1-4; CDR3: CASSDTGQLGEKLFF; DNA: TGTGCCAGCAGCGATACAGGGCAACTAGGTGAAAAACTGTTTTTT
D: -; V: TRBV28; length: 14; size: -; J: TRBJ1-5; CDR3: CASSQPGFNQPQHF; DNA: TGTGCCAGCAGTCAGCCAGGCTTCAATCAGCCCCAGCATTTT
D: TRBD2; V: TRBV5-4; length: 13; size: -; J: TRBJ2-5; CDR3: CASSLAGDFTQYF; DNA: TGTGCCAGCAGCCTAGCGGGGGATTTTACCCAGTACTTC
D: TRBD1; V: TRBV11-3; length: 15; size: once; J: TRBJ2-5; CDR3: CASSLEGTGQETQYF; DNA: TGTGCCAGCAGCTTAGAGGGGACAGGGCAAGAGACCCAGTACTTC
D: -; V: TRBV29-1; length: 15; size: -; J: TRBJ2-2; CDR3: CSAKQGGAYTGELFF; DNA: TGCAGCGCTAAGCAGGGGGGCGCGTACACCGGGGAGCTGTTTTTT
D: -; V: TRBV3-1/TRBV3-2; length: 12; size: -; J: TRBJ2-7; CDR3: CASSQGPYEQYF; DNA: TGTGCCAGCAGCCAGGGGCCCTACGAGCAGTACTTC
D: -; V: TRBV9; length: 13; size: -; J: TRBJ1-2; CDR3: CASSVDQERGYTF; DNA: TGTGCCAGCAGCGTAGATCAGGAACGGGGCTACACCTTC
D: -; V: TRBV24-1; length: 14; size: -; J: TRBJ1-2; CDR3: CATSDPRGSRSYTF; DNA: TGTGCCACCAGTGACCCAAGAGGGAGTAGAAGCTACACCTTC
D: -; V: TRBV7-3; length: 12; size: -; J: TRBJ2-2; CDR3: CASSPFEGELFF; DNA: TGTGCCAGCAGCCCCTTCGAGGGGGAGCTGTTTTTT
D: -; V: TRBV19; length: 11; size: -; J: TRBJ2-5; CDR3: CASSSQETQYF; DNA: TGTGCCAGTAGTTCACAAGAGACCCAGTACTTC
D: TRBD1; V: TRBV5-4; length: 13; size: -; J: TRBJ2-7; CDR3: CASSGWDSYEQYF; DNA: TGTGCCAGCAGCGGGTGGGACAGCTACGAGCAGTACTTC
D: -; V: TRBV9; length: 14; size: -; J: TRBJ2-3; CDR3: CASSVGQGTDTQYF; DNA: TGTGCCAGCAGCGTAGGTCAGGGCACAGATACGCAGTATTTT
D: TRBD1; V: TRBV28; length: 15; size: once; J: TRBJ1-2; CDR3: CASSFPLGQGYGYTF; DNA: TGTGCCAGCAGTTTTCCCTTAGGACAGGGGTATGGCTACACCTTC
D: -; V: TRBV6-5; length: 15; size: -; J: TRBJ2-5; CDR3: CASSYDRLTQATQYF; DNA: TGTGCCAGCAGTTACGACAGGCTCACCCAAGCGACCCAGTACTTC
D: TRBD2; V: TRBV3-1/TRBV3-2; length: 16; size: -; J: TRBJ2-5; CDR3: CASSQVLAGFQETQYF; DNA: TGTGCCAGCAGCCAAGTTTTAGCGGGGTTCCAAGAGACCCAGTACTTC
D: TRBD1; V: TRBV10-3; length: 14; size: few; J: TRBJ1-4; CDR3: CATRSQGAGEKLFF; DNA: TGTGCCACCCGTTCCCAGGGGGCAGGTGAAAAACTGTTTTTT
D: TRBD1; V: TRBV2; length: 14; size: -; J: TRBJ1-2; CDR3: CASSLGQDNYGYTF; DNA: TGTGCCAGCAGCTTGGGACAGGATAACTATGGCTACACCTTC
D: TRBD1; V: TRBV28; length: 14; size: -; J: TRBJ2-7; CDR3: CASEGLGQSYEQYF; DNA: TGTGCCAGCGAGGGATTGGGACAGTCCTACGAGCAGTACTTC
D: TRBD2; V: TRBV14; length: 15; size: -; J: TRBJ2-3; CDR3: CASSQRRGGTDTQYF; DNA: TGTGCCAGCAGCCAACGGCGGGGGGGCACAGATACGCAGTATTTT
D: -; V: TRBV10-1; length: 13; size: once; J: TRBJ1-5; CDR3: CASSAGVGQPQHF; DNA: TGCGCCAGCAGTGCAGGGGTGGGTCAGCCCCAGCATTTT
D: TRBD1; V: TRBV29-1; length: 12; size: -; J: TRBJ2-7; CDR3: CSVGDSLYEQYF; DNA: TGCAGCGTTGGGGACAGCCTTTACGAGCAGTACTTC
D: TRBD2; V: TRBV6-5; length: 15; size: -; J: TRBJ2-3; CDR3: CASSPLAGGGDTQYF; DNA: TGTGCCAGCAGTCCGTTAGCGGGGGGTGGAGATACGCAGTATTTT
D: -; V: TRBV7-2; length: 15; size: -; J: TRBJ2-1; CDR3: CASSLVPLDSNEQFF; DNA: TGTGCCAGCAGCTTAGTTCCCCTAGACTCCAATGAGCAGTTCTTC
D: -; V: TRBV3-1/TRBV3-2; length: 15; size: -; J: TRBJ2-2; CDR3: CASSQSGGAGGELFF; DNA: TGTGCCAGCAGCCAATCTGGCGGGGCCGGCGGGGAGCTGTTTTTT
D: TRBD2; V: TRBV6-2/TRBV6-3; length: 13; size: -; J: TRBJ2-1; CDR3: CASSYYAAGWEFF; DNA: TGTGCCAGCAGTTATTACGCAGCGGGGTGGGAGTTCTTC
D: -; V: TRBV5-6; length: 13; size: -; J: TRBJ1-2; CDR3: CASIPGGAYGYTF; DNA: TGTGCCAGCATCCCGGGGGGAGCCTATGGCTACACCTTC
D: -; V: TRBV27; length: 13; size: few; J: TRBJ1-1; CDR3: CASSFSSGIEAFF; DNA: TGTGCCAGCAGTTTTAGTTCCGGGATTGAAGCTTTCTTT
D: -; V: TRBV15; length: 14; size: -; J: TRBJ1-2; CDR3: CATSRGGDWRDYTF; DNA: TGTGCCACCAGCAGAGGGGGGGACTGGAGGGACTACACCTTC
D: -; V: TRBV6-1; length: 15; size: few; J: TRBJ1-2; CDR3: CASSETGGAGYGYTF; DNA: TGTGCCAGCAGTGAGACCGGGGGGGCCGGATATGGCTACACCTTC
D: -; V: TRBV27; length: 17; size: -; J: TRBJ2-1; CDR3: CASSLQSMAIGNNEQFF; DNA: TGTGCCAGCAGTTTACAGAGTATGGCCATCGGGAACAATGAGCAGTTCTTC
D: -; V: TRBV28; length: 12; size: -; J: TRBJ1-5; CDR3: CALNRAGQPQHF; DNA: TGTGCCCTGAACAGGGCAGGGCAGCCCCAGCATTTT
D: TRBD1; V: TRBV11-2; length: 17; size: -; J: TRBJ1-2; CDR3: CASSLRPGTGANYGYTF; DNA: TGTGCCAGCAGCTTAAGGCCCGGGACAGGAGCTAACTATGGCTACACCTTC
D: -; V: TRBV6-6; length: 15; size: -; J: TRBJ2-1; CDR3: CASTASGGSYNEQFF; DNA: TGTGCCAGCACCGCGTCCGGGGGCTCCTACAATGAGCAGTTCTTC
D: TRBD1; V: TRBV19; length: 15; size: few; J: TRBJ1-4; CDR3: CASSIFFGQGKKLFF; DNA: TGTGCCAGTAGTATATTCTTCGGACAGGGAAAAAAACTGTTTTTT
D: -; V: TRBV6-5; length: 13; size: few; J: TRBJ1-1; CDR3: CASRREVNTEAFF; DNA: TGTGCCAGCAGGCGGGAGGTGAACACTGAAGCTTTCTTT
D: TRBD1; V: TRBV11-2; length: 14; size: -; J: TRBJ1-6; CDR3: CASSLGQGSSPLHF; DNA: TGTGCCAGCAGCTTAGGACAGGGAAGTTCACCCCTCCACTTT
D: TRBD1; V: TRBV24-1; length: 14; size: -; J: TRBJ1-5; CDR3: CATSDSLTGTAGDF; DNA: TGTGCCACCAGTGATTCCCTGACAGGGACCGCAGGGGATTTT
D: TRBD1; V: TRBV15; length: 16; size: -; J: TRBJ1-2; CDR3: CATSRGGTGSRYGYTF; DNA: TGTGCCACCAGCAGGGGTGGGACAGGGTCCCGGTATGGCTACACCTTC
D: -; V: TRBV3-1/TRBV3-2; length: 16; size: few; J: TRBJ1-1; CDR3: CASSQVSRGSGTEAFF; DNA: TGTGCCAGCAGCCAAGTGAGTAGGGGATCAGGCACTGAAGCTTTCTTT
D: -; V: TRBV30; length: 14; size: -; J: TRBJ1-5; CDR3: CAWSAIGGASFQHF; DNA: TGTGCCTGGAGCGCAATCGGGGGAGCCTCCTTCCAGCATTTT
D: -; V: TRBV11-3; length: 16; size: -; J: TRBJ2-7; CDR3: CASSLEAGGLPGEQYF; DNA: TGTGCCAGCAGCTTAGAGGCGGGCGGGCTTCCAGGCGAGCAGTACTTC
D: -; V: TRBV28; length: 15; size: -; J: TRBJ1-5; CDR3: CASTTSGLGNQPQHF; DNA: TGTGCCAGCACCACGTCGGGTCTCGGCAATCAGCCCCAGCATTTT
D: -; V: TRBV7-8; length: 16; size: -; J: TRBJ2-5; CDR3: CASSVRDPGVAETQYF; DNA: TGTGCCAGCAGCGTCCGGGACCCAGGGGTAGCAGAGACCCAGTACTTC
D: -; V: TRBV6-4; length: 15; size: -; J: TRBJ1-5; CDR3: CASSVTEVGNQPQHF; DNA: TGTGCCAGCAGCGTGACAGAGGTGGGCAATCAGCCCCAGCATTTT